A single sample is the source of the 17 T cell receptor beta chains below, sequenced in a study of OX40 agonist ivuxolimab in advanced cancers. The library was obtained by the immunoSEQ multiplex PCR assay. The immuneACCESS repertoire file appears here via TCRdb, limited to in-frame rearrangements. These files lack a portion of the clones; in checked studies, under half of the deficit traces to unresolved V genes, and the cause of the others is not known. In this sample the table shows 65,000 to 85,000 clones, about 89% of which occur a single time. In total, the top ten clones hold more than 3.5% of the sample. The specimen comprised CD4+ or CD8+ T cells sorted from blood, sampled in a trial of the OX40 agonist ivuxolimab. These TCRs come from an adult with an advanced solid tumor such as melanoma, head and neck, liver or kidney cancer.

The genes are TRBV2 and TRBJ1-5; no firm D call. Germline CDR1 SNHLY, CDR2 FYNNEI. The V end lost 2 bases, the J end lost 7 bases, and 15 bases lay between the germline ends. The CDR3 is made up of 15 amino acids. The CDR3 DNA reads TGTGCCAGCAGTGAACCCCCGGGTCAAGGGCAGCCCCAGCATTTT. As protein: CASSEPPGQGQPQHF.

The chain employs TRBV28 and TRBJ2-7; the D gene is possibly TRBD1 (6 bases). This CDR3 contains 15 residues. V lost 7 bases and J lost 0, with 16 bases in between. Germline V gene sequence: CDR1 MDHEN, CDR2 SYDVKM. DNA for the CDR3: TGTGCCAGCATCCCTAGGGGACATATCTCCTACGAGCAGTACTTC. It specifies CASIPRGHISYEQYF. The whole variable domain, filled in from reference TRBV28 and TRBJ2-7, reads DVKVTQSSRYLVKRTGEKVFLECVQDMDHENMFWYRQDPGLGLRLIYFSYDVKMKEKGDIPEGYSVSREKKERFSLILESASTNQTSMYLCASIPRGHISYEQYFGPGTRLTVT.

The chain carries TRBV12-5 and TRBJ1-1; maybe TRBD1 (5 bases). CDR1 and CDR2 (germline): LGHNT, FRNRAP. The CDR3 consists of 15 residues. The ends were cut back, 1 base at V and 5 bases at J, with 14 bases in the middle. CDR3 sequence reads: CASGLEDTLGTEAFF. Here the CDR3 DNA reads TGTGCTAGTGGTTTGGAGGACACCCTGGGGACTGAAGCTTTCTTT.

J is TRBJ2-7 and V is TRBV30, with D possibly TRBD2 on 6 matching bases. Germline V gene data show CDR1 as GTSNPN and CDR2 as SVGIG (reference sequence). Deletions cut 0 bases from V and 4 bases from J, with 13 bases between. This CDR3 is 14 amino acids long. CDR3 nucleotides: TGTGCCTGGAGTGTATTTGGGGGGTCATACGAGCAGTACTTC. Protein: CAWSVFGGSYEQYF.

The genes are TRBV18 and TRBJ1-5; tentatively, D is TRBD1 (5 bases). The V gene lost 0 bases and the J gene lost 2 bases, with 11 bases spanning the gap. Germline V gene data show CDR1 as KGHSH and CDR2 as LQKENI. There are 16 residues in the CDR3. For the CDR3, the DNA is TGTGCCAGCTCACCACCTCAGGGAATTGGCAATCAGCCCCAGCATTTT. The encoded protein is CASSPPQGIGNQPQHF.

V and J are TRBV6-5 and TRBJ1-6; D may be TRBD1 (5 bases). Deletions cut 6 bases from V and 14 bases from J, with 17 bases between. Per germline, CDR1 MNHEY and CDR2 SVGAGI. The CDR3 totals 13 residues. The CDR3: CASRQGVSKALHF. The CDR3 DNA follows: TGTGCCAGCAGGCAGGGTGTTAGTAAAGCCCTCCACTTT.

A few counts support this clone. V gene TRBV28 combines with J gene TRBJ1-1; D gene ambiguous. Looked up from germline, CDR1 is MDHEN and CDR2 is SYDVKM. This CDR3 contains 16 residues. Trimming removed 8 bases from V and 1 base from J, with 20 bases in between. The CDR3 is CASFASDGVWNTEAFF. Here the CDR3 DNA reads TGTGCCAGCTTTGCCAGCGACGGGGTATGGAACACTGAAGCTTTCTTT.

This sequence joins TRBV6-5 and TRBJ2-2; D is possibly TRBD2 (5 bases). The V gene lost 7 bases and the J gene lost 1 base, with 10 bases spanning the gap. Germline V CDR1 and CDR2: MNHEY, SVGAGI. The length of the CDR3 is 14 residues. The CDR3 DNA reads as TGTGCCAGCAAAAAGCGGAGGAACACCGGGGAGCTGTTTTTT. Its protein is CASKKRRNTGELFF.

The CDR3 sequence: CASSASVGNYGYTF. The CDR3 nucleotides read TGTGCCAGCAGCGCGTCGGTAGGGAACTATGGCTACACCTTC. V usage is TRBV9 and J usage is TRBJ1-2, with D unresolved. This CDR3 comprises 14 residues. Germline-derived CDR1 and CDR2 are SGDLS and YYNGEE. Trimming took off 3 bases at V and 2 bases at J, with 11 bases between the two ends.

This clone is a singleton in its sample. The chain links TRBV18 to TRBJ1-4; D is ambiguous. V was cut by 4 bases and J by 0 bases, with 9 bases left in between. This CDR3 is built from 15 residues. Germline-derived CDR1 and CDR2 are KGHSH and LQKENI. Here the CDR3 DNA reads TGTGCCAGCTCACGCAGGACCGCAACTAATGAAAAACTGTTTTTT. This codes for CASSRRTATNEKLFF.

The rearrangement uses TRBV4-3 and TRBJ2-2; D is perhaps TRBD2 (6 bases). Germline loops: CDR1 LGHNA, CDR2 YSLEER. Deletions cut 1 base from V and 4 bases from J, with 13 bases between. The CDR3 sequence is 16 residues long. In DNA, the CDR3 is TGCGCCAGCAGCCAAGCTTCAGGCGGGACCACCGGGGAGCTGTTTTTT. Translation: CASSQASGGTTGELFF.

This chain uses TRBV5-1 with TRBJ2-3, with D possibly TRBD1 on 5 matching bases. Germline CDR1 SGHRS, CDR2 YFSETQ. This CDR3 is built from 15 residues. Trimming left V 1 base short and J 4 bases short, with 13 bases between. The CDR3 sequence: CASSLNPLGADTQYF. In nucleotides, the CDR3 is TGCGCCAGCAGCTTGAATCCCCTAGGGGCAGATACGCAGTATTTT.

This chain connects TRBV5-1 to TRBJ2-3, with D unclear. The CDR3 has 15 residues. The V gene lost 0 bases and the J gene lost 7 bases, with 15 bases spanning the gap. Germline CDR1 is SGHRS and CDR2 is YFSETQ. The CDR3 DNA sequence: TGCGCCAGCAGCTTGGTGGTCGGACCCACGAATACGCAGTATTTT. As protein: CASSLVVGPTNTQYF.

The chain recombines TRBV9 with TRBJ2-1; 13 bases map to TRBD2. After removal of 0 bases from V and 9 bases from J, the junction contained 3 bases not matched to a gene. From germline, CDR1 is SGDLS and CDR2 YYNGEE. The CDR3 is made up of 15 amino acids. DNA for the CDR3: TGTGCCAGCAGCGTAGGACTAGCGGGGGGTAGTGAGCAGTTCTTC. Its translation: CASSVGLAGGSEQFF.

The V call is TRBV15, the J call TRBJ1-4; D possibly corresponds to TRBD1 (6 bases). The CDR3 extends over 15 amino acids. Germline values: CDR1 LNHNV, CDR2 YYDKDF (reference sequence). V shed 0 bases and J shed 6 bases, with 11 bases lying between them. The CDR3 sequence is CATSRDKRTDEKLFF. CDR3 sequence (DNA): TGTGCCACCAGCAGAGACAAGCGGACAGATGAAAAACTGTTTTTT.

V gene TRBV9 combines with J gene TRBJ1-1; D ambiguous. Germline values: CDR1 SGDLS, CDR2 YYNGEE. CDR3 size: 14 residues. With 6 bases removed from V and 4 bases from J, the gap between germline ends came to 16 bases. Written as DNA, the CDR3 is TGTGCCAGCACCACTTCCCCGGGCGCCACTGAAGCTTTCTTT. It translates to CASTTSPGATEAFF.

The chain is built from TRBV19 and TRBJ2-3; 8 bases line up with TRBD2. This CDR3 region has 17 residues. CDR1 and CDR2 (germline): LNHDA, SQIVND (reference sequence). Losses at the gene ends were 4 bases for V and 0 bases for J; bases not matched to a gene: 9. This CDR3 is CASSNGLAILSTDTQYF. CDR3 DNA sequence: TGTGCCAGTAGTAACGGACTAGCTATCCTTAGCACAGATACGCAGTATTTT.